The clone carrying this T cell receptor beta chain has a handful of counts. The antigen is unknown. The V and J ends lost 4 bases and 1 base, in that order; junction bases with no gene match: 7. The CDR3 consists of 14 residues. Germline CDR1 reads DFQATT; CDR2 reads SNEGSKA (reference sequence). The data are from a study of T cells after yellow fever vaccination. Study results and limitations: The booster saw the reappearance of most primary-vaccination clones (more than 95% CD4, around 90% CD8). When the response was secondary, it was weaker but reached its peak faster, day 5 versus 15. Clonotype sharing between CD4 and CD8 compartments was small.

TCRdb called the 5' RACE reads again in MiXCR, with one record for every CDR3 protein. This sample has approximately 450,000 distinct CDR3 sequences, with 15% to 20% found just once. The material sequenced was PBMCs, taken before the yellow fever booster vaccination. The clonotype comes from a man younger than 35 who received the YFV17D yellow fever vaccine. The J gene is TRBJ2-7, the V gene TRBV20-1; TRBD1 aligns across 7 bases. CDR3 bases: TGCAGTGCTATCCAGGGGGAAAGTTCCTACGAGCAGTACGTC. This translates into CSAIQGESSYEQYV.